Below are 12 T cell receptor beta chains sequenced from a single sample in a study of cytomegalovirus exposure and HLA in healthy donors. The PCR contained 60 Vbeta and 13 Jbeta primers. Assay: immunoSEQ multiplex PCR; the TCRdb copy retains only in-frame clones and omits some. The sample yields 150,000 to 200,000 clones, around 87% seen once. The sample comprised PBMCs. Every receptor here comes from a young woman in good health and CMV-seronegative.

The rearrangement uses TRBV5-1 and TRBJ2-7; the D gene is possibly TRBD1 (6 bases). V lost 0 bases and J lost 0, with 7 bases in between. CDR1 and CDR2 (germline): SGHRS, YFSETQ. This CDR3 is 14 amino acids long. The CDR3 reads CASSLGQDSYEQYF. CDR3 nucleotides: TGCGCCAGCAGCTTGGGACAGGACTCCTACGAGCAGTACTTC.

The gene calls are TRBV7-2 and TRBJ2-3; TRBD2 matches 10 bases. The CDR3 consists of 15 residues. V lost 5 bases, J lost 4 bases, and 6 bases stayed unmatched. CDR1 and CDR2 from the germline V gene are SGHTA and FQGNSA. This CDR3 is CASSALAGAPDTQYF. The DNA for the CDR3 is TGTGCCAGCAGCGCCCTAGCGGGAGCCCCAGATACGCAGTATTTT.

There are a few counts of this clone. In DNA, the CDR3 is TGTGCCAGCAGCCGTGAGCGGGAATGGAGGTACGAGCAGTACTTC. Translated, it gives CASSREREWRYEQYF. The rearrangement links TRBV13 to TRBJ2-7; 7 bases are a match to TRBD2. The CDR3 consists of 15 residues. The germline V gene encodes CDR1 PRHDT and CDR2 FYEKMQ (reference sequence). Trimming at V came to 5 bases and at J to 4 bases, leaving 11 bases not matched to a gene.

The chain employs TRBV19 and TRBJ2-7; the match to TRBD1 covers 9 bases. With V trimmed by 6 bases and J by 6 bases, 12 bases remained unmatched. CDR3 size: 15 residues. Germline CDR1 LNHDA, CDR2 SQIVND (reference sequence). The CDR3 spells CASSPGTGNVPEQYF. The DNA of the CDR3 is TGTGCCAGTAGCCCCGGGACAGGGAATGTCCCCGAGCAGTACTTC.

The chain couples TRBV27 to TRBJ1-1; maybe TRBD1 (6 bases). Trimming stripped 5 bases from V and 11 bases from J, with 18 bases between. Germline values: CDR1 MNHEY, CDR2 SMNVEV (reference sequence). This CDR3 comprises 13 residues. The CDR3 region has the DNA TGTGCCAGCAGTCCCGGGACGACAGGCCGGGCTTTCTTT. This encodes CASSPGTTGRAFF.

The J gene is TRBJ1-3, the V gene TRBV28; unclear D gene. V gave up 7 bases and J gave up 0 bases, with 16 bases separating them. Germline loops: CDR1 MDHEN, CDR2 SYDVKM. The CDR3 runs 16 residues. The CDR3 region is CASTFNPWPSGNTIYF. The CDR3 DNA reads TGTGCCAGCACTTTTAACCCCTGGCCCTCTGGAAACACCATATATTTT.

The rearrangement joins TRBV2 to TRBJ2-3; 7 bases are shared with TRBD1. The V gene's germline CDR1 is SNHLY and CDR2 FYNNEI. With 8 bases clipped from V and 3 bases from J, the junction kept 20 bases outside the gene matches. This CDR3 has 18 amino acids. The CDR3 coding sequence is TGTGCCAGCGCCGTCAGGGTACACACCGGGACAGCAACAGATACGCAGTATTTT. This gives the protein CASAVRVHTGTATDTQYF.

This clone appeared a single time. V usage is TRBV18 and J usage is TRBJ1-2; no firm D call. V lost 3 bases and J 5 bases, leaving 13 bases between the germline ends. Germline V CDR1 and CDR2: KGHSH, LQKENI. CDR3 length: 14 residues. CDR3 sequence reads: CASSPSGEEYGYTF. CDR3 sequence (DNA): TGTGCCAGCTCACCCAGTGGGGAGGAGTATGGCTACACCTTC.

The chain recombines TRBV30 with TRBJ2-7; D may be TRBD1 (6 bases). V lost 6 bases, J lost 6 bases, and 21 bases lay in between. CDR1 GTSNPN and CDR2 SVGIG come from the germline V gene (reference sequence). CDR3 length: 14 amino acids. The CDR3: CACRGRTVHREQYF. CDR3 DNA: TGTGCCTGCCGGGGCCGGACAGTCCACCGCGAGCAGTACTTC.

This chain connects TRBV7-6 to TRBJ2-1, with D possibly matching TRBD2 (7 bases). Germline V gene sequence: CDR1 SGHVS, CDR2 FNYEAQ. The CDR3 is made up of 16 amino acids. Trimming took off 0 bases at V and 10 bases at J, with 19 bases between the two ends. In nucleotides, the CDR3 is TGTGCCAGCAGCTTAGCGCCAAGGGGGGGCGTTGGAGAGCAGTTCTTC. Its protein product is CASSLAPRGGVGEQFF.

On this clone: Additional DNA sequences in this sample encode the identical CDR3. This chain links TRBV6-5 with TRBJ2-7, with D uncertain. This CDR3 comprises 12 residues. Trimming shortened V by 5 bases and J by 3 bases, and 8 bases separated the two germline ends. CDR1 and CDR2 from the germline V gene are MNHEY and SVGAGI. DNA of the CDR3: TGTGCCAGCAGTCCGACGGGCTACGAGCAGTACTTC. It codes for CASSPTGYEQYF.

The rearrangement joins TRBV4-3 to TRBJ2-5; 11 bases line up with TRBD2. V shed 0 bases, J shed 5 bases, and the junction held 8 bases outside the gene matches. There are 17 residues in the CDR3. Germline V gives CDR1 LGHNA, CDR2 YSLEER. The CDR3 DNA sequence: TGCGCCAGCAGCCAAGATTCAACCGGGACTAGCGGTGAGACCCAGTACTTC. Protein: CASSQDSTGTSGETQYF.